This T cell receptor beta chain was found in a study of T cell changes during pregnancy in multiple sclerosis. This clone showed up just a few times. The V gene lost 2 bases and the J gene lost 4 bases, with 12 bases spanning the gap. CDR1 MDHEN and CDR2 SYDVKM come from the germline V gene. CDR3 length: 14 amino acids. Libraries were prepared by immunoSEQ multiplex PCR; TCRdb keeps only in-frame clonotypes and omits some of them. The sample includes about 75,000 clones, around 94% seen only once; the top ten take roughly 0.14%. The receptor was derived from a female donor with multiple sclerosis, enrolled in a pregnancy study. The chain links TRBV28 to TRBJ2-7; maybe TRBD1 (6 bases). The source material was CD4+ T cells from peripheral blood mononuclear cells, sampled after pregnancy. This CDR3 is CASSLPQGPYEQYF. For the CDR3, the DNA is TGTGCCAGCAGTTTACCCCAGGGGCCTTACGAGCAGTACTTC.